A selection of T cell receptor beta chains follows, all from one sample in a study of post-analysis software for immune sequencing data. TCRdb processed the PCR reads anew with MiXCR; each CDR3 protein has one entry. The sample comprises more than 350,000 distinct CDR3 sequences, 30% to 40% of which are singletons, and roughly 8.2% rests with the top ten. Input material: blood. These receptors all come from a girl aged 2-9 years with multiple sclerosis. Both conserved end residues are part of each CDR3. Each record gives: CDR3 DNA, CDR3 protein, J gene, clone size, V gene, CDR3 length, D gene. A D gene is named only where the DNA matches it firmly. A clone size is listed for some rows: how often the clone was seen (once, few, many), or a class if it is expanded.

CDR3nt: TGCAGTGCTATACTGCAAGATACGCAGTATTTT
CDR3aa: CSAILQDTQYF
j_gene: TRBJ2-3
abundance: few
v_gene: TRBV20-1
len: 11
d_gene: .

CDR3nt: TGTGCCAGCAGTTTATTGCCAGGGGGCGCAGGGGTTTCTGGCTGCACCTTC
CDR3aa: CASSLLPGGAGVSGCTF
j_gene: TRBJ1-2
abundance: .
v_gene: TRBV12-3/TRBV12-4
len: 17
d_gene: TRBD1

CDR3nt: TGTGCCAGCAGCACGACTAGGAACACTGAAGCTTTCTTT
CDR3aa: CASSTTRNTEAFF
j_gene: TRBJ1-1
abundance: .
v_gene: TRBV7-2
len: 13
d_gene: .

CDR3nt: TGCAGTGCAGGGGGTAGCGGGGGCACAGATACGCAGTATTTT
CDR3aa: CSAGGSGGTDTQYF
j_gene: TRBJ2-3
abundance: few
v_gene: TRBV20-1
len: 14
d_gene: TRBD2

CDR3nt: TGTGCCAGCAGCTTAGAAGGTAGGGGGGGATTATCTGAAGCTTTCTTT
CDR3aa: CASSLEGRGGLSEAFF
j_gene: TRBJ1-1
abundance: .
v_gene: TRBV7-9
len: 16
d_gene: .

CDR3nt: TGTGCCAGCAGTTTACTATACCCAATGGAGACCCAGTACTTC
CDR3aa: CASSLLYPMETQYF
j_gene: TRBJ2-5
abundance: .
v_gene: TRBV12-3/TRBV12-4
len: 14
d_gene: .

CDR3nt: TGCAGTGCTAGAGATCGAGGAGGGGCTGGTAACTATGGCTACACCTTC
CDR3aa: CSARDRGGAGNYGYTF
j_gene: TRBJ1-2
abundance: .
v_gene: TRBV20-1
len: 16
d_gene: .

CDR3nt: TGTGCCAGCAGTTACTCGAGGGTAGATGAGGGCATTCAGTACTTC
CDR3aa: CASSYSRVDEGIQYF
j_gene: TRBJ2-4
abundance: .
v_gene: TRBV6-6
len: 15
d_gene: .

CDR3nt: TGTGCCAGCAGCCGAGATGAATTGACCTACAATGAGCAGTTCTTC
CDR3aa: CASSRDELTYNEQFF
j_gene: TRBJ2-1
abundance: .
v_gene: TRBV28
len: 15
d_gene: .

CDR3nt: TGTGCCAGCAGCGTAGGGCGGGCCAGCTCTGGGGCCAACGTCCTGACTTTC
CDR3aa: CASSVGRASSGANVLTF
j_gene: TRBJ2-6
abundance: .
v_gene: TRBV9
len: 17
d_gene: .

CDR3nt: TGTGCCAGCGGGGACGAGGGACAGCTTGGAAATCAGCCCCAGCATTTT
CDR3aa: CASGDEGQLGNQPQHF
j_gene: TRBJ1-5
abundance: .
v_gene: TRBV28
len: 16
d_gene: TRBD1

CDR3nt: TGCAGCGTACGGGGGGGCGGGGAGACCCAGTACTTC
CDR3aa: CSVRGGGETQYF
j_gene: TRBJ2-5
abundance: .
v_gene: TRBV29-1
len: 12
d_gene: TRBD2

CDR3nt: TGTGCCAGCAGCCCCCCACTAGCGGGAGATCTCAATGAGCAGTTCTTC
CDR3aa: CASSPPLAGDLNEQFF
j_gene: TRBJ2-1
abundance: .
v_gene: TRBV5-4
len: 16
d_gene: TRBD2

CDR3nt: TGCAGCGTAGATACAGGGTCCGGCAATCAGCCCCAGCATTTT
CDR3aa: CSVDTGSGNQPQHF
j_gene: TRBJ1-5
abundance: many
v_gene: TRBV29-1
len: 14
d_gene: .

CDR3nt: TGTGCCAGCAGCTTGAGGGGGGGAGAAAAACTGTTTTTT
CDR3aa: CASSLRGGEKLFF
j_gene: TRBJ1-4
abundance: .
v_gene: TRBV7-9
len: 13
d_gene: .

CDR3nt: TGCAGTGCTAGAGCCCTGGCTGCGAACTATGGTTACACCTTC
CDR3aa: CSARALAANYGYTF
j_gene: TRBJ1-2
abundance: few
v_gene: TRBV20-1
len: 14
d_gene: .

CDR3nt: TGTGCCAGCAATCGCCTATCCTACAATGAGCAGTTCTTC
CDR3aa: CASNRLSYNEQFF
j_gene: TRBJ2-1
abundance: .
v_gene: TRBV7-9
len: 13
d_gene: .

CDR3nt: TGCGCCAGCAGCCCCTTGGGGGGGGACTCCTACAATGAGCAGTTCTTC
CDR3aa: CASSPLGGDSYNEQFF
j_gene: TRBJ2-1
abundance: .
v_gene: TRBV5-1
len: 16
d_gene: TRBD2

CDR3nt: TGCAGCGTTGCGGGAGCAGGGTGGTACGAGCAGTACTTC
CDR3aa: CSVAGAGWYEQYF
j_gene: TRBJ2-7
abundance: .
v_gene: TRBV29-1
len: 13
d_gene: .

CDR3nt: TGTGCCAGCAGCTCGCGACTAGCGGGAGGCCTCTACGAGCAGTACTTC
CDR3aa: CASSSRLAGGLYEQYF
j_gene: TRBJ2-7
abundance: .
v_gene: TRBV9
len: 16
d_gene: TRBD2

CDR3nt: TGTGCCAGCAGCACCCGGGACAGGGAGGGGAGTGGCTACACCTTC
CDR3aa: CASSTRDREGSGYTF
j_gene: TRBJ1-2
abundance: .
v_gene: TRBV7-9
len: 15
d_gene: TRBD1

CDR3nt: TGCAGCTTTCTTCAGGGGGCCCCTGAAGCTTTCTTT
CDR3aa: CSFLQGAPEAFF
j_gene: TRBJ1-1
abundance: once
v_gene: TRBV29-1
len: 12
d_gene: TRBD1

CDR3nt: TGTGCCAGCAGTTACGGGAGAGGGAATCAGCCCCAGCATTTT
CDR3aa: CASSYGRGNQPQHF
j_gene: TRBJ1-5
abundance: few
v_gene: TRBV6-5
len: 14
d_gene: .

CDR3nt: TGTGCCAGCAGCCCTCACGCATTTGAGCAGTTCTTC
CDR3aa: CASSPHAFEQFF
j_gene: TRBJ2-1
abundance: few
v_gene: TRBV7-9
len: 12
d_gene: .

CDR3nt: TGTGCCAGCAGTCTAGAAGGCGACACAGATACGCAGTATTTT
CDR3aa: CASSLEGDTDTQYF
j_gene: TRBJ2-3
abundance: .
v_gene: TRBV27
len: 14
d_gene: .

CDR3nt: TGCAGTGCTTCGGACATTAACTATGGCTACACCTTC
CDR3aa: CSASDINYGYTF
j_gene: TRBJ1-2
abundance: few
v_gene: TRBV20-1
len: 12
d_gene: .

CDR3nt: TGTGCCAGCAGTTGGAGGGAGTATAACTATGGCTACACCTTC
CDR3aa: CASSWREYNYGYTF
j_gene: TRBJ1-2
abundance: .
v_gene: TRBV2
len: 14
d_gene: .

CDR3nt: TGCGCCAGCAGCCAAGACTCTAGAGGGTACCAGTACCAAGAGACCCAGTACTTC
CDR3aa: CASSQDSRGYQYQETQYF
j_gene: TRBJ2-5
abundance: few
v_gene: TRBV4-3
len: 18
d_gene: .

CDR3nt: TGTGCCAGCAGTGTATGGAGCTCTGGGGCCAACGTCCTGACTTTC
CDR3aa: CASSVWSSGANVLTF
j_gene: TRBJ2-6
abundance: .
v_gene: TRBV2
len: 15
d_gene: .

CDR3nt: TGTGCCAGCAGCGCCCAGATATCGGAGACCCAGTACTTC
CDR3aa: CASSAQISETQYF
j_gene: TRBJ2-5
abundance: .
v_gene: TRBV11-2
len: 13
d_gene: .

CDR3nt: TGTGCCAGCTTTAAAGAGCGGGGAAACAATGAGCAGTTCTTC
CDR3aa: CASFKERGNNEQFF
j_gene: TRBJ2-1
abundance: .
v_gene: TRBV2
len: 14
d_gene: TRBD2

CDR3nt: TGTGCCAGCTGCGGGGGGAGTCCAGATACGCAGTATTTT
CDR3aa: CASCGGSPDTQYF
j_gene: TRBJ2-3
abundance: .
v_gene: TRBV12-3/TRBV12-4
len: 13
d_gene: TRBD2

CDR3nt: TGTGCCAGCAGCACAGGGACAATCTACACAGATACGCAGTATTTT
CDR3aa: CASSTGTIYTDTQYF
j_gene: TRBJ2-3
abundance: .
v_gene: TRBV7-9
len: 15
d_gene: .

CDR3nt: TGTGCCAGCAGCTTGCGGGGGACAGGGAGATCCGGGGGCTACACCTTC
CDR3aa: CASSLRGTGRSGGYTF
j_gene: TRBJ1-2
abundance: .
v_gene: TRBV5-6
len: 16
d_gene: TRBD1

CDR3nt: TGTGCCAGCAGTCCCCGGACAGGGTCCAATTCACCCCTCCACTTT
CDR3aa: CASSPRTGSNSPLHF
j_gene: TRBJ1-6
abundance: few
v_gene: TRBV12-3/TRBV12-4
len: 15
d_gene: TRBD1

CDR3nt: TGCAGTGCTAGTGACCGGCTAACCTACGAGCAGTACTTC
CDR3aa: CSASDRLTYEQYF
j_gene: TRBJ2-7
abundance: .
v_gene: TRBV20-1
len: 13
d_gene: .

CDR3nt: TGCAGTGCTAGCGCCAGGACTAGCGGGGATCCTACCGATACGCAGTATTTT
CDR3aa: CSASARTSGDPTDTQYF
j_gene: TRBJ2-3
abundance: few
v_gene: TRBV20-1
len: 17
d_gene: TRBD2